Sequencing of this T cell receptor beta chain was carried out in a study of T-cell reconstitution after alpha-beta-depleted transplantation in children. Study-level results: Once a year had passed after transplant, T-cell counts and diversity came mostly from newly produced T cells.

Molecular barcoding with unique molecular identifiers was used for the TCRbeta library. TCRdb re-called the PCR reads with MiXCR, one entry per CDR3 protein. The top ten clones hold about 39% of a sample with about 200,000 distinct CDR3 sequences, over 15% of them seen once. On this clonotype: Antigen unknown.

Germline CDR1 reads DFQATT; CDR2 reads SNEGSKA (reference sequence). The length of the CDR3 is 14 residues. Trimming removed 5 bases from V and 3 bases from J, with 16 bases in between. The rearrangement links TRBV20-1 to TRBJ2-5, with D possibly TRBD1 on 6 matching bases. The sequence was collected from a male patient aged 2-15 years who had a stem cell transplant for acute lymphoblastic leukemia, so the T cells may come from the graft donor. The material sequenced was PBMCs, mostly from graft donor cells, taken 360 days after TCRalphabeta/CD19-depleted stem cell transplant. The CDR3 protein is CSAYGWTAKETQYF. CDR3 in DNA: TGCAGTGCTTACGGTTGGACAGCAAAAGAGACCCAGTACTTC.